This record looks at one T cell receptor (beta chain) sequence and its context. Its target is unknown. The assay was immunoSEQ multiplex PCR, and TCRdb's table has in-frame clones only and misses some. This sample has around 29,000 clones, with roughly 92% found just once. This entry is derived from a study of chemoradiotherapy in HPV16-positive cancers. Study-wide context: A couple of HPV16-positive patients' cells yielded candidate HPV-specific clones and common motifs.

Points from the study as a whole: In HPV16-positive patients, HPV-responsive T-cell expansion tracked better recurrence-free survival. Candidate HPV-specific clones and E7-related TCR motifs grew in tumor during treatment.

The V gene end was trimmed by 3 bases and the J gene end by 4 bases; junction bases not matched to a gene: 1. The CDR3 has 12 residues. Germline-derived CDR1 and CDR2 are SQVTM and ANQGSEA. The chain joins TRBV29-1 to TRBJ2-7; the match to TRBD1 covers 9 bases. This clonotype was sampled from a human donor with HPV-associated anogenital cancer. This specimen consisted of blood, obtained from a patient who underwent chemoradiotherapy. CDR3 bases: TGCAGCGTTGAGACAGGGGGATACGAGCAGTACTTC. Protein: CSVETGGYEQYF.